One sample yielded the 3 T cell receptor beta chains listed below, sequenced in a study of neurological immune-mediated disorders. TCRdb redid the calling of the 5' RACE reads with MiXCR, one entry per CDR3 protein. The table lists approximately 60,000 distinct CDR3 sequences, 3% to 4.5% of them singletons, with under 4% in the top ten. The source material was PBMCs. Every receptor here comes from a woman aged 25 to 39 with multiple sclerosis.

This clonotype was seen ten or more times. CDR3 loop: CSATIASGARDTQYF. The CDR3, as DNA: TGCAGTGCTACTATCGCTAGCGGGGCCCGAGATACGCAGTATTTT. The V and J genes are TRBV20-1 and TRBJ2-3; 9 bases align to TRBD2. The CDR3 runs to 15 residues. With V trimmed by 4 bases and J by 5 bases, 10 bases remained unmatched. CDR1 and CDR2 from the germline V gene are DFQATT and SNEGSKA (reference sequence).

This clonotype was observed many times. The CDR3: CASSLRTGGDPYNEQFF. DNA of the CDR3: TGCGCCAGCAGCTTGCGGACAGGGGGGGATCCCTACAATGAGCAGTTCTTC. J is TRBJ2-1 and V is TRBV5-1, with 10 bases that match TRBD1. Per the germline V gene, CDR1 is SGHRS and CDR2 is YFSETQ. The CDR3 has 17 residues. V lost 1 base, J lost 2 bases, and 6 bases stayed unmatched.

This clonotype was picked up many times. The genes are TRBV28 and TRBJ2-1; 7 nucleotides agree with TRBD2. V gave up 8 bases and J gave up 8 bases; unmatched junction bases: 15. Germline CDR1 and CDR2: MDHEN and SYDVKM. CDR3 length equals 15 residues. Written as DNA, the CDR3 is TGTGCCAGCTTGGAGCGGGAATCCCGTGGTGATGAGCAGTTCTTC. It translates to CASLERESRGDEQFF.